This paragraph reports one T cell receptor (beta chain). These data belong to a study of blood T cell repertoires in COVID-19. Study as a whole: Acute and convalescent COVID-19 specimens originated in the United States, Italy and Spain.

Germline V lookup: CDR1 SGHRS, CDR2 YFSETQ. V shed 4 bases, J shed 0 bases, and the junction held 14 bases outside the gene matches. The CDR3 contains 18 residues. As originally analysed: Estimates of nucleated cell counts were drawn from the amplification of reference gene primers. Produced via immunoSEQ multiplex PCR; TCRdb's table is partial and in-frame only. That table furnishes V, J and clone size, whereas the DNA furnished D and trimming. Among fewer than 200,000 clones listed, approximately 90% were seen once. This clonotype was obtained from a man between 18 and 35 years old with COVID-19, enrolled during active disease. The gene calls are TRBV5-1 and TRBJ2-7; 9 bases fit TRBD2. The sequenced sample was peripheral blood. CDR3 residues: CASSDPAGGPPSSYEQYF. CDR3 nucleotides: TGCGCCAGCAGCGACCCCGCGGGAGGGCCTCCCAGCTCCTACGAGCAGTACTTC.